This record looks at one T cell receptor (beta chain) sequence and its context. Its antigen is not known. This sample was included in a study of Ad26.COV2.S vaccination and SARS-CoV-2 variants. Study summary: Enrolled in COV1001, the donor was in the Ad26.COV2.S trial arm, which received the vaccine. The vaccine Ad26.COV2.S was put into the muscle once, or twice with 56 days between. The study's findings and limits: Analyses that measured TCR breadth and depth may have underestimated total T cell responses.

Indicated treatment: 15 to 20 received Ad26.COV2.S at low or high dose, single or two shots; roughly five received placebo; per-sample allocation not given. Samples analyzed were those drawn on day 63 after the first vaccine or placebo injection. It was an adult aged 18-55 years in Boston who was the donor. The junction had 2 bases not matched to a gene; V was cut back by 1 base and J by 4 bases. CDR3 length equals 15 residues. Germline V gene data show CDR1 as LGHDT and CDR2 as YNNKEL (reference sequence). Sequencing used immunoSEQ multiplex PCR; TCRdb keeps in-frame clones, though not all of them. The sample gives about 680,000 clones, about 90% of which show up once; about 1.5% is in the top ten.

The genes are TRBV3-1 (or the pseudogene TRBV3-2) and TRBJ2-1; 9 bases map to TRBD1. The receptor comes from a person aged 18-65 years who received the Ad26.COV2.S COVID-19 vaccine or a placebo. This specimen was peripheral blood, taken in a trial of Ad26.COV2.S vaccine versus placebo. The CDR3 DNA is TGTGCCAGCAGCCAAGGCGGACAGGGGTACAATGAGCAGTTCTTC. It translates to CASSQGGQGYNEQFF.